One and the same sample provided the 7 T cell receptor beta chains below, sequenced in a study of T cell responses to AZD1222 COVID-19 vaccine. Measured with immunoSEQ multiplex PCR; TCRdb has only the in-frame clones, and not every one. The sample yields around 90,000 clones, 86% seen once. The specimen comprised peripheral blood, sampled on day 0 of AZD1222 vaccination. The receptors stem from an adult in good health.

CDR3 loop: CASSRQGSSYNSPLHF. CDR3 in DNA: TGTGCCAGTAGCCGACAGGGGAGCTCCTATAATTCACCCCTCCACTTT. This chain connects TRBV19 to TRBJ1-6; 8 nucleotides line up with TRBD1. This CDR3 is 16 amino acids long. V trimming: 6 bases; J trimming: 0 bases; junction bases outside the gene matches: 4. CDR1 LNHDA and CDR2 SQIVND come from the germline V gene (reference sequence).

This clone was recorded only once. This chain uses TRBV11-3 with TRBJ2-5; D not resolved. Germline loops: CDR1 SGHNT, CDR2 YENEEA. The V end was cut by 5 bases, the J end by 1 base, with 11 bases between. The CDR3 consists of 14 residues. The CDR3 region is CASSIRTFQETQYF. CDR3 sequence (DNA): TGTGCCAGCAGCATCAGGACGTTCCAAGAGACCCAGTACTTC.

The V gene is TRBV4-1, the J gene TRBJ2-5; possibly TRBD2 for D (5 bases). The germline gives CDR1 MGHRA, CDR2 YSYEKL. This CDR3 spans 15 amino acids. Trimming removed 0 bases at V and 0 bases at J, with 8 bases between. This CDR3 reads CASSQDSGNQETQYF. In DNA, the CDR3 is TGCGCCAGCAGCCAAGATTCGGGGAACCAAGAGACCCAGTACTTC.

The genes are TRBV6-2 or TRBV6-3 and TRBJ1-1; no clear D gene. The CDR3 consists of 14 residues. Trimming left V 2 bases short and J 0 bases short, with 7 bases between. The germline gives CDR1 MNHEY, CDR2 SVGEGT. The DNA of the CDR3 is TGTGCCAGCAGTTACCAACAAGTGAACACTGAAGCTTTCTTT. Its protein product is CASSYQQVNTEAFF.

This clone was seen a single time. The chain employs TRBV11-1 and TRBJ2-6, with 7 bases lining up with TRBD1. Germline trimming cut 7 bases from V and 4 bases from J; bases unmatched to any gene: 10. The CDR3 spans 16 residues. Germline V gene lookup returns CDR1 SGHAT and CDR2 FQDESV (reference sequence). CDR3 sequence reads: CASTVHTGVGANVLTF. The CDR3 bases are TGTGCCAGCACCGTACACACAGGGGTCGGGGCCAACGTCCTGACTTTC. The complete variable domain, with remaining parts taken from reference TRBV11-1 and TRBJ2-6, reads EAEVAQSPRYKITEKSQAVAFWCDPISGHATLYWYRQILGQGPELLVQFQDESVVDDSQLPKDRFSAERLKGVDSTLKIQPAELGDSAMYLCASTVHTGVGANVLTFGAGSRLTVL.

V and J are TRBV7-8 and TRBJ2-7; D is perhaps TRBD2 (6 bases). Trimming removed 5 bases at V and 1 base at J, with 9 bases between. The CDR3 consists of 13 residues. Germline V gives CDR1 SGHVS, CDR2 FQNEAQ. CDR3 region: CASSHRGSYEQYF. CDR3 in DNA: TGTGCCAGCAGCCATCGGGGGTCCTACGAGCAGTACTTC.

By sample fraction, this clone is medium-sized. The J gene is TRBJ2-2, the V gene TRBV7-3, with TRBD1 identical over 7 bases. V gave up 5 bases and J gave up 6 bases; unmatched junction bases: 6. CDR3 size: 14 residues. Per germline, CDR1 SGHTA and CDR2 FQGTGA. The CDR3 protein is CASSQWQGAGELFF. The CDR3, as DNA: TGTGCCAGCAGCCAATGGCAGGGGGCCGGGGAGCTGTTTTTT.